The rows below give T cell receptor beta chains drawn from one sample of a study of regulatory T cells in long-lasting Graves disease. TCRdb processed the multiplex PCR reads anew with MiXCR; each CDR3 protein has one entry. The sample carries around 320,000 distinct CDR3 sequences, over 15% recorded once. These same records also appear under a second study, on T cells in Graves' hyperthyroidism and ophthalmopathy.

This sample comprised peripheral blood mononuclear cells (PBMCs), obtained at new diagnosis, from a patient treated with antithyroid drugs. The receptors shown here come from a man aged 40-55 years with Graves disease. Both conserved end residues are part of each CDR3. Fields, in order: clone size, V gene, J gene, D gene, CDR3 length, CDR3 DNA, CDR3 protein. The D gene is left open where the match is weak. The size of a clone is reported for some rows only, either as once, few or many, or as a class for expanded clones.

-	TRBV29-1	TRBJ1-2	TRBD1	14	TGCAGCGTTGAAGACCGGGACAGCGGCTATGGCTACACCTTC	CSVEDRDSGYGYTF
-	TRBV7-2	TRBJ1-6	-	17	TGTGCCAGCAAACTAGCGGGGGGGGGCCTCTATAATTCACCCCTCCACTTT	CASKLAGGGLYNSPLHF
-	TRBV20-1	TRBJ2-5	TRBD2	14	TGCAGTGCTAGGGGGCTAGCGGGGGAAGGGAGCCAGTACTTC	CSARGLAGEGSQYF
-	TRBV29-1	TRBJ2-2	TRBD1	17	TGCAGCGTTGAAGGGGTGGGACAGGGGGCCCGACCCGGGGAGCTGTTTTTT	CSVEGVGQGARPGELFF
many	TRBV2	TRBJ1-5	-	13	TGTGCCAGCGGCTGGGGTGGCAATCAGCCCCAGCATTTT	CASGWGGNQPQHF
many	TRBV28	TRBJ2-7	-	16	TGTGCCAGCAGCCGACCCCCCTGGGCCACTCAGTACGAGCAGTACTTC	CASSRPPWATQYEQYF
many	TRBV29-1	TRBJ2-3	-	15	TGCAGCGTTGAGGGCGGGGACTTCCCCACAGATACGCAGTATTTT	CSVEGGDFPTDTQYF
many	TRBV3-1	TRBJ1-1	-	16	TGTGCCAGCAGCCCTACTAGAATGGGGGGTATAACTGAAGCTTTCTTT	CASSPTRMGGITEAFF
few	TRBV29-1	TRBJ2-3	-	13	TGCAGCGTTGATGGCGGGAGCACAGATACGCAGTATTTT	CSVDGGSTDTQYF
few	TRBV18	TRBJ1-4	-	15	TGTGCCAGCTCACCACCAAGAGGGCGAGGTGAAAAACTGTTTTTT	CASSPPRGRGEKLFF
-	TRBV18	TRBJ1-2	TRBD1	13	TGTGCCAGCTCGCCACAGGGGGTAGATGGCTACACCTTC	CASSPQGVDGYTF
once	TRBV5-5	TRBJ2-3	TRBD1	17	TGTGCCAGCACCCCCCGCCCCCGACAGGGGAACACAGATACGCAGTATTTT	CASTPRPRQGNTDTQYF
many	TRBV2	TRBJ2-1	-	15	TGTGCCAGCAACCGGAATAGCCTATCCTACAATGAGCAGTTCTTC	CASNRNSLSYNEQFF
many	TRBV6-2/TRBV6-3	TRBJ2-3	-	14	TGTGCCAGCAGCACCTTCAGCCTAGCCGATACGCAGTATTTT	CASSTFSLADTQYF
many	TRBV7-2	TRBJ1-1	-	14	TGTGCCAGCAGCTTAGCCACGGGGGGCACTGAAGCTTTCTTT	CASSLATGGTEAFF
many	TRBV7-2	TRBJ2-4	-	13	TGTGCCAGCAGCTTCGAGGGAGGCAACATTCAGTACTTC	CASSFEGGNIQYF
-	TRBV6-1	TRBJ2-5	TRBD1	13	TGTGCCAGCAGAACAGGGGGCCCAGAGACCCAGTACTTC	CASRTGGPETQYF
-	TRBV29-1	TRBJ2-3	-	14	TGCAGCGTCGATCTAGGGGCGAGCACAGATACGCAGTATTTT	CSVDLGASTDTQYF
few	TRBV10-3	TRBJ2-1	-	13	TGTGCCATCAGCACGGACAGACACAATGAGCAGTTCTTC	CAISTDRHNEQFF
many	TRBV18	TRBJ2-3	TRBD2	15	TGTGCCAGCCTAAACGGCGGGGGGGGCACAGATACGCAGTATTTT	CASLNGGGGTDTQYF
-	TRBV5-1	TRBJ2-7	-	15	TGCGCCAGCAGCTTGGTAGGGCCCTCCGGTGGAGAGCAGTACTTC	CASSLVGPSGGEQYF
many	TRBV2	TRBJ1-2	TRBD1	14	TGTGCCAGCGGGGGGTTGAGACAGGGCTATGGCTACACCTTC	CASGGLRQGYGYTF
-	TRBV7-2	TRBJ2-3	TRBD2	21	TGTCCCAGCAGCTTAGCGAGTTCCCTAGCGGGGGGCTGGGTTCACACAGATACGCAGTATTTT	CPSSLASSLAGGWVHTDTQYF
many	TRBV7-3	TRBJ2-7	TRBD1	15	TGTGCCAGCAGCCTAGGGGGCTCTAGCTCCTACGAGCAGTACTTC	CASSLGGSSSYEQYF
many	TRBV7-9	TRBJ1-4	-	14	TGTGCCAGCAGCTTAGCTGGGGGGAGTGAAAAACTGTTTTTT	CASSLAGGSEKLFF
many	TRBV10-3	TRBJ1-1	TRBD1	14	TGTGCCACTTCAGGACAGGCTGGGAACACTGAAGCTTTCTTT	CATSGQAGNTEAFF
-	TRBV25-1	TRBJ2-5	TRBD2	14	TGTGCCAGCAGTGAACGCCGGGAGGGGAAGACCCAGTACTTC	CASSERREGKTQYF
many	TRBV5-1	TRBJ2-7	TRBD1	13	TGCGCCAGCAGCCGGGGACAGGCCAACGAGCAGTACTTC	CASSRGQANEQYF
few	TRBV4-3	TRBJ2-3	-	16	TGCGCCAGCAGCCAAACGGCCTGGTCGGTTACAGATACGCAGTATTTT	CASSQTAWSVTDTQYF
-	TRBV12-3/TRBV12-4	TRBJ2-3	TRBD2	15	TGTGCCAGCACCCTAGCGGGGGCCCGCACAGATACGCAGTATTTT	CASTLAGARTDTQYF
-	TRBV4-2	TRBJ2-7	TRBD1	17	TGTGCCAGCAGCCAAGATCTACGGGACAGGGCTTCCTACGAGCAGTACTTC	CASSQDLRDRASYEQYF
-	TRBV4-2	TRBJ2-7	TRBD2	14	TGTGCCAGCAGCCAAGTAGCGGGGGCAGACGAGCAGTACTTC	CASSQVAGADEQYF
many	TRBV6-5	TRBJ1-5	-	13	TGTGCCAGCAGTTTGGACGGGTATCAGCCCCAGCATTTT	CASSLDGYQPQHF
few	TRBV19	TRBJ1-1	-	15	TGTGCCAGTACAGTATCAGGGCTCGGGAACACTGAAGCTTTCTTT	CASTVSGLGNTEAFF
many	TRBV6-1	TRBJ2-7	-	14	TGTGCCACCACGGGGACAAAGGATTCCTACGAGCAGTACTTC	CATTGTKDSYEQYF
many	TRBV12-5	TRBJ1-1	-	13	TGTGCTACCGGTCGGCGTTTGAACACTGAAGCTTTCTTT	CATGRRLNTEAFF
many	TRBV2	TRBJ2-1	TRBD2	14	TGTGCCAGAAAGCAGGGGACTAGCAACCCTGAGCAGTTCTTC	CARKQGTSNPEQFF
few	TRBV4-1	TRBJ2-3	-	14	TGCGCCAGCAGCCCGACAGGTTTCACAGATACGCAGTATTTT	CASSPTGFTDTQYF
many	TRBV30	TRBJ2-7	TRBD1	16	TGTGCCTGGACCGGACGGGGAGGGACAGGGTCCTACGAGCAGTACTTC	CAWTGRGGTGSYEQYF
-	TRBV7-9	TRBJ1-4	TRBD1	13	TGTGCCGGCGCAACAGGGGTCGGGGAAAAACTGTTTTTT	CAGATGVGEKLFF